These 24 T cell receptor beta chains were all obtained from the same sample, sequenced in a study of shared clonotypes between healthy human individuals. Sequenced by immunoSEQ multiplex PCR; TCRdb stores in-frame clones only, minus some. The profile covers approximately 720,000 clones, with more than 70% appearing a single time and about 2% taken by the ten largest. Sequences were obtained from memory CD4+ T cells sorted from blood. Noted subset: CD45RA-negative fraction. The origin of the receptors is a woman in her twenties or thirties in good health.

This sequence joins TRBV4-1 and TRBJ2-2, with 7 bases lining up with TRBD2. The CDR3 extends over 15 amino acids. V lost 7 bases and J lost 4; bases outside the gene matches: 9. The germline gives CDR1 MGHRA, CDR2 YSYEKL. CDR3 amino acids: CASTTGSGVTGELFF. The CDR3, as DNA: TGCGCCAGCACTACGGGGAGCGGGGTCACCGGGGAGCTGTTTTTT.

V usage is TRBV2 and J usage is TRBJ1-2; TRBD1 matches 8 bases. This CDR3 contains 19 residues. V trimming: 6 bases; J trimming: 2 bases; junction bases outside the gene matches: 20. Looked up from germline, CDR1 is SNHLY and CDR2 is FYNNEI. The CDR3, as DNA: TGTGCCAGCAGATTTACAGGGGGGTTTTCTGGGCCGAGGAACTATGGCTACACCTTC. It yields the protein CASRFTGGFSGPRNYGYTF. Looking up the rest from reference TRBV2 and TRBJ1-2 gives the full variable domain: EPEVTQTPSHQVTQMGQEVILRCVPISNHLYFYWYRQILGQKVEFLVSFYNNEISEKSEIFDDQFSVERPDGSNFTLKIRSTKLEDSAMYFCASRFTGGFSGPRNYGYTFGSGTRLTVV.

The J gene is TRBJ2-7, the V gene TRBV27; 9 positions agree with TRBD1. Germline loops: CDR1 MNHEY, CDR2 SMNVEV (reference sequence). Unmatched junction bases numbered 14, after V lost 6 bases and J lost 2 bases. The CDR3 extends over 17 amino acids. This CDR3 is CASSLLTGTGRTYEQYF. In DNA, the CDR3 is TGTGCCAGCAGCCTTCTCACCGGGACAGGGAGAACCTACGAGCAGTACTTC.

The V gene is TRBV5-1, the J gene TRBJ2-7; 8 bases map to TRBD1. There are 15 residues in the CDR3. Per germline, CDR1 SGHRS and CDR2 YFSETQ. Trimming took 1 base from V and 3 from J; bases not matched to a gene: 6. CDR3 nucleotide sequence: TGCGCCAGCAGCTTGAAGGCGACAGGGGACTACGAGCAGTACTTC. Amino acid sequence: CASSLKATGDYEQYF.

Notes on this clone: The same CDR3 is also encoded by other DNA sequences in this sample. J is TRBJ2-7 and V is TRBV6-5; D not certain. CDR1 is MNHEY and CDR2 is SVGAGI in the germline V gene. The V gene lost 0 bases and the J gene lost 0 bases, with 6 bases spanning the gap. This CDR3 spans 14 amino acids. CDR3 sequence reads: CASSYSPGSYEQYF. CDR3 sequence (DNA): TGTGCCAGCAGTTACTCTCCTGGCTCCTACGAGCAGTACTTC.

The DNA of the CDR3 is TGTGCCAGCAGTTCCCCATGGACAGGGATCAAAGGGGAAAAACTGTTTTTT. It encodes CASSSPWTGIKGEKLFF. The chain has TRBV28 and TRBJ1-4; TRBD1 agrees at 8 bases. The V gene's germline CDR1 is MDHEN and CDR2 SYDVKM. The CDR3 loop spans 17 amino acids. V trimming: 4 bases; J trimming: 8 bases; junction bases outside the gene matches: 15.

The V and J genes are TRBV28 and TRBJ1-5; D is undetermined. Germline CDR1 MDHEN, CDR2 SYDVKM. V was cut by 4 bases and J by 0 bases, with 13 bases left in between. The CDR3 loop spans 16 amino acids. The CDR3 sequence is CASSSIGFLSNQPQHF. The CDR3 nucleotides are TGTGCCAGCAGTTCCATCGGGTTCCTTAGCAATCAGCCCCAGCATTTT.

The chain couples TRBV28 to TRBJ2-1; D is perhaps TRBD1 or TRBD2 (5 bases each). V lost 6 bases, J lost 4 bases, and 13 bases lay in between. Germline-derived CDR1 and CDR2 are MDHEN and SYDVKM. The CDR3 is 14 amino acids. In DNA form, the CDR3 reads TGTGCCAGCAGGGGGGAGCGGCCTTACAATGAGCAGTTCTTC. Amino acids: CASRGERPYNEQFF.

The CDR3 sequence is CSVGGRRGGETQYF. Written as DNA, the CDR3 is TGCAGCGTTGGGGGAAGGCGAGGCGGAGAGACCCAGTACTTC. The chain carries TRBV29-1 and TRBJ2-5; D gene uncertain. Germline lookup yields CDR1 SQVTM and CDR2 ANQGSEA. The CDR3 runs 14 residues. Trimming stripped 4 bases from V and 4 bases from J, with 16 bases between.

This clone appeared once. This chain links TRBV28 with TRBJ2-7, with D perhaps assigned TRBD1 or TRBD2 (7 bases each). Germline values: CDR1 MDHEN, CDR2 SYDVKM. V gave up 8 bases and J gave up 1 base, with 24 bases separating them. CDR3 length equals 17 residues. DNA of the CDR3: TGTGCCAGCCATTCCAGGGGGGGTAGCGGGTTGTCCTACGAGCAGTACTTC. Translating it yields CASHSRGGSGLSYEQYF.

This clone showed up just a few times. The chain is built from TRBV19 and TRBJ1-5; TRBD1 might be the D (5 bases). The V gene's germline CDR1 is LNHDA and CDR2 SQIVND (reference sequence). V lost 4 bases to trimming and J lost 5 bases, with 18 bases between them. CDR3 length equals 16 residues. This CDR3 is CASSTGTAEGDQPQHF. CDR3 bases: TGTGCCAGTAGTACCGGGACGGCGGAAGGAGATCAGCCCCAGCATTTT. Full variable domain (remainder filled in from reference TRBV19 and TRBJ1-5): DGGITQSPKYLFRKEGQNVTLSCEQNLNHDAMYWYRQDPGQGLRLIYYSQIVNDFQKGDIAEGYSVSREKKESFPLTVTSAQKNPTAFYLCASSTGTAEGDQPQHFGDGTRLSIL.

The chain has TRBV15 and TRBJ2-1; 8 bases are shared with TRBD2. The CDR3 totals 17 residues. The V segment lost 0 bases and the J segment 7 bases; nucleotides outside the gene matches: 11. In germline, CDR1 is LNHNV, CDR2 YYDKDF (reference sequence). The DNA for the CDR3 is TGTGCCACCAGCAGAGATGGGAGGACTAGCTGGGGGAATGAGCAGTTCTTC. Encoded protein: CATSRDGRTSWGNEQFF.

The V gene is TRBV4-2, the J gene TRBJ2-7; D perhaps matches TRBD2 (6 bases). The CDR3 is 14 amino acids. V lost 4 bases and J 0 bases, leaving 10 bases between the germline ends. Germline CDR1 and CDR2: LGHNA and YNFKEQ. The CDR3 here is CASSRSGSSYEQYF. Written as DNA, the CDR3 is TGTGCCAGCAGCCGGTCCGGGAGCTCCTACGAGCAGTACTTC.

This clone has only one observation. The V gene is TRBV2, the J gene TRBJ2-1; 7 nucleotides line up with TRBD2. This CDR3 region has 15 residues. Trimming took 6 bases from V and 2 from J; bases not matched to a gene: 7. Germline lookup yields CDR1 SNHLY and CDR2 FYNNEI. The CDR3 reads CASRRERGPYNEQFF. The CDR3 DNA is TGTGCCAGCAGGCGAGAGCGGGGCCCCTACAATGAGCAGTTCTTC.

This clone was detected many times. The V call is TRBV28, the J call TRBJ2-7; D is ambiguous. Germline loops: CDR1 MDHEN, CDR2 SYDVKM. V was clipped by 1 base and J by 0 bases, with 16 bases between them. This CDR3 comprises 17 residues. As DNA, the CDR3 is TGTGCCAGCAGTTTATTGGGTAGTGTCCGGAGCTCCTACGAGCAGTACTTC. Amino acids: CASSLLGSVRSSYEQYF. The full variable domain, with the rest looked up from reference TRBV28 and TRBJ2-7, is DVKVTQSSRYLVKRTGEKVFLECVQDMDHENMFWYRQDPGLGLRLIYFSYDVKMKEKGDIPEGYSVSREKKERFSLILESASTNQTSMYLCASSLLGSVRSSYEQYFGPGTRLTVT.

The genes are TRBV27 and TRBJ1-6; TRBD1 might be the D (5 bases). CDR1 and CDR2 from the germline V gene are MNHEY and SMNVEV (reference sequence). Between the trimmed V and J ends, which lost 5 bases and 8 bases, there was a span of 13 bases. The CDR3 extends over 14 amino acids. For the CDR3, the DNA is TGTGCCAGCAGTCTCAGGGTAGTGGATTCACCCCTCCACTTT. The encoded protein is CASSLRVVDSPLHF.

There are many counts of this clone. The chain joins TRBV2 to TRBJ2-3; 9 positions agree with TRBD2. CDR1 is SNHLY and CDR2 is FYNNEI in the germline V gene. The J segment lost 5 bases and the V segment lost 10 bases, leaving 10 bases of the junction unmatched. The CDR3 extends over 14 amino acids. CDR3: CATREREAEDTQYF. DNA of the CDR3: TGTGCCACACGGGAGCGGGAGGCCGAAGATACGCAGTATTTT.

The chain has TRBV6-5 and TRBJ2-7; 9 positions match TRBD2. V was clipped by 6 bases and J by 0 bases; unmatched bases: 6. The CDR3 consists of 15 residues. The V gene's germline CDR1 is MNHEY and CDR2 SVGAGI. CDR3 bases: TGTGCCAGCAGCACAAGCGGGAGGAGCTCCTACGAGCAGTACTTC. It is translated as CASSTSGRSSYEQYF.

This clone was seen once. The chain links TRBV19 to TRBJ2-1, with TRBD2 matching 9 bases. Germline V gene lookup returns CDR1 LNHDA and CDR2 SQIVND (reference sequence). The CDR3 runs 15 residues. The ends lost 3 bases at V and 5 bases at J; junction bases unmatched: 5. The CDR3 bases are TGTGCCAGTAGTATCAGGGCTAGCGGGAACAATGAGCAGTTCTTC. It specifies CASSIRASGNNEQFF.

This chain connects TRBV29-1 to TRBJ2-1, with D tentatively TRBD1 (6 bases). Trimming stripped 4 bases from V and 3 bases from J, with 10 bases between. The CDR3 loop spans 13 amino acids. Per germline, CDR1 SQVTM and CDR2 ANQGSEA. The CDR3 nucleotides are TGCAGCGTTGCCGGACAGAACTACAATGAGCAGTTCTTC. Residues: CSVAGQNYNEQFF.

This clone was recorded a few times. The chain combines TRBV28 with TRBJ1-1; 8 bases align to TRBD1. Germline CDR1 reads MDHEN; CDR2 reads SYDVKM. J gave up 4 bases and V 7 bases, and 8 bases lay outside the gene matches. CDR3 size: 14 residues. In nucleotides, the CDR3 is TGTGCCAGCATCTCCAGGGGGCGCGGCACTGAAGCTTTCTTT. It translates to CASISRGRGTEAFF. The full variable domain, its missing parts supplied by reference TRBV28 and TRBJ1-1, is DVKVTQSSRYLVKRTGEKVFLECVQDMDHENMFWYRQDPGLGLRLIYFSYDVKMKEKGDIPEGYSVSREKKERFSLILESASTNQTSMYLCASISRGRGTEAFFGQGTRLTVV.

This clone was seen a few times. The gene calls are TRBV30 and TRBJ1-3; weak D call: TRBD1 (6 bases). CDR3 size: 19 residues. Trimming removed 3 bases from V and 0 bases from J, with 24 bases in between. Germline lookup yields CDR1 GTSNPN and CDR2 SVGIG (reference sequence). The CDR3 region is CAWRSGRGSFGSSGNTIYF. The CDR3 DNA is TGTGCCTGGAGGTCCGGCAGGGGCTCTTTTGGGAGCTCTGGAAACACCATATATTTT.

The gene calls are TRBV19 and TRBJ2-7; tentative D call: TRBD2 (6 bases). V gave up 1 base and J gave up 7 bases, with 17 bases separating them. Looked up from germline, CDR1 is LNHDA and CDR2 is SQIVND (reference sequence). This CDR3 spans 15 amino acids. The DNA for the CDR3 is TGTGCCAGTAGTATAGGTGGGACTCTCCTCGGGGAGCAGTACTTC. Protein sequence: CASSIGGTLLGEQYF.

This clone came up a few times. The rearrangement joins TRBV7-8 to TRBJ2-1; no clear D gene. Between the trimmed V and J ends, which lost 5 bases and 0 bases, there was a span of 11 bases. The CDR3 extends over 15 amino acids. The germline gives CDR1 SGHVS, CDR2 FQNEAQ. The CDR3 spells CASSPLIGSYNEQFF. Here the CDR3 DNA reads TGTGCCAGCAGCCCCCTAATCGGCTCCTACAATGAGCAGTTCTTC.